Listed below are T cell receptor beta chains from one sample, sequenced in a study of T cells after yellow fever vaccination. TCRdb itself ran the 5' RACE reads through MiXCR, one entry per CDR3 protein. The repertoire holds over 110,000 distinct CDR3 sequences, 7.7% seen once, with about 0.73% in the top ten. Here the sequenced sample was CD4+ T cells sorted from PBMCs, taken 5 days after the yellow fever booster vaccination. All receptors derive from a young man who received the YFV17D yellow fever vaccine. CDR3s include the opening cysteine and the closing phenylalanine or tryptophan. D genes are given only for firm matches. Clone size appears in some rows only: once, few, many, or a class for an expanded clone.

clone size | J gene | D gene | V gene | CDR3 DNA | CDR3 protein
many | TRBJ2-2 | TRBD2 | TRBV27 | TGTGCCAGCAGTCTCTCGGGCAGCGGGAGTTGGGCCGGGGAGCTGTTTTTT | CASSLSGSGSWAGELFF
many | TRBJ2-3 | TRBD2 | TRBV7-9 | TGTGCCAGCACCCTACTAGCGGGGGGGTCAGATACGCAGTATTTT | CASTLLAGGSDTQYF
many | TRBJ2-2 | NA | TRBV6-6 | TGTGCCAGCAGTTATGTCGGGGAGCTGTTTTTT | CASSYVGELFF
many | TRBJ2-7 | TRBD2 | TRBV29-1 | TGCAGCGTGGAGCGGGAGCCCTCCTACGAGCAGTACTTC | CSVEREPSYEQYF
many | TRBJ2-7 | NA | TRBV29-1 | TGCAGCGCATCACCACATTCCGGCGGCGAGCAGTACTTC | CSASPHSGGEQYF
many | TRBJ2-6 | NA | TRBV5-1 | TGCGCCAGCAGCTTGTACTCTGGGGCCAACGTCCTGACTTTC | CASSLYSGANVLTF
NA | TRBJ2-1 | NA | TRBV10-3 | TGTGCCATCAGTGAGGGGGGAGTCTACAATGAGCAGTTCTTC | CAISEGGVYNEQFF
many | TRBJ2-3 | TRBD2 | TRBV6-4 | TGTGCCAGCAGTGAACAAACTAGCGGGAAGGCCACAGATACGCAGTATTTT | CASSEQTSGKATDTQYF
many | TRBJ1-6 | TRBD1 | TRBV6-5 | TGTGCCAGCAGTCGGGACAGCCACTATAATTCACCCCTCCACTTT | CASSRDSHYNSPLHF
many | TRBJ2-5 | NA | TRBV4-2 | TGTGCCAGCAGCCAAGAGAGGGGGCGGGGGCAAGAGACCCAGTACTTC | CASSQERGRGQETQYF